This T cell receptor beta chain was recovered during a study of blood T cell repertoires in COVID-19. Across the whole study: Samples taken during acute and convalescent COVID-19 were collected in the United States, Italy and Spain. Sample material is recorded as cDNA or gDNA derived from T cells, B-cell-depleted T cells, or PBMCs.

Grouping used clinical history reported by participants in a survey and questionnaire. Germline-derived CDR1 and CDR2 are LGHDT and YNNKEL (reference sequence). The V and J ends lost 3 bases and 4 bases, in that order; junction bases with no gene match: 8. This CDR3 region has 17 residues. TCRdb's copy holds only in-frame clones and misses some; the assay was immunoSEQ multiplex PCR. The table shows about 180,000 clones, with 65% to 90% occurring only once. The J gene is TRBJ1-4, the V gene TRBV3-1 (or the pseudogene TRBV3-2); 10 nucleotides agree with TRBD1. The TCR sequence derives from a man aged 50 to 59 who had recovered from COVID-19. Specimen: PBMCs or T cells enriched from blood (not recorded which). In DNA form, the CDR3 reads TGTGCCAGCAGCCATAGGACAGGGGGAATCGGTAATGAAAAACTGTTTTTT. Amino acids: CASSHRTGGIGNEKLFF.